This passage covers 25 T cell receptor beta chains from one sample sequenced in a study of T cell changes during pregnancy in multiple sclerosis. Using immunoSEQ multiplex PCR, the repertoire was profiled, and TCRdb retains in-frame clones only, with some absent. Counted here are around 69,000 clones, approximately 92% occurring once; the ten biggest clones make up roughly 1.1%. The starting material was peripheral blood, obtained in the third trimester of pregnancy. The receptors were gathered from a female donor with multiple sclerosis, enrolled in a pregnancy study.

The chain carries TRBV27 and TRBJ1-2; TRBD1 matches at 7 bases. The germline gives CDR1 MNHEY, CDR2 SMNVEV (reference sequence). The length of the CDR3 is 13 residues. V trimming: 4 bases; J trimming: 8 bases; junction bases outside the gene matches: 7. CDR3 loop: CASSYRQGEGYTF. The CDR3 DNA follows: TGTGCCAGCAGTTACCGACAGGGTGAGGGCTACACCTTC.

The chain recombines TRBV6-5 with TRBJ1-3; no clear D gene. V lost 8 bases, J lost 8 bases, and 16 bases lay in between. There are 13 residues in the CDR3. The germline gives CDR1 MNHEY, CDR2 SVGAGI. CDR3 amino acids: CASRRGGSDTIYF. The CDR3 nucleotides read TGTGCCAGCCGCCGAGGAGGTAGTGACACCATATATTTT.

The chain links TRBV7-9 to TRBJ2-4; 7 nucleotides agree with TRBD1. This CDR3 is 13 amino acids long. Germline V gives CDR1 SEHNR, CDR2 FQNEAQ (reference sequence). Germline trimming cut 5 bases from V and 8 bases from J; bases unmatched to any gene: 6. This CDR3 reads CASSVPTGDIQYF. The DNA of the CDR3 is TGTGCCAGCAGCGTACCTACAGGGGACATTCAGTACTTC.

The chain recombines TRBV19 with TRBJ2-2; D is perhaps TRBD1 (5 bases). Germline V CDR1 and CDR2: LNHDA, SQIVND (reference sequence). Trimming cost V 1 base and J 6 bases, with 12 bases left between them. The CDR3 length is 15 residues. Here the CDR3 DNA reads TGTGCCAGTAGTATAGCGTGGGGCGGCGCCGGGGAGCTGTTTTTT. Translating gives CASSIAWGGAGELFF. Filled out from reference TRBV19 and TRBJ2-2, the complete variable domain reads DGGITQSPKYLFRKEGQNVTLSCEQNLNHDAMYWYRQDPGQGLRLIYYSQIVNDFQKGDIAEGYSVSREKKESFPLTVTSAQKNPTAFYLCASSIAWGGAGELFFGEGSRLTVL.

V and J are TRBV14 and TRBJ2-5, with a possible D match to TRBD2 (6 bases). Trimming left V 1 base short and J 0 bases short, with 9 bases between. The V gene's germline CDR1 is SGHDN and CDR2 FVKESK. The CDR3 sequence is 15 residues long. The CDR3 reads CASSQAWGDQETQYF. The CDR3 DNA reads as TGTGCCAGCAGCCAAGCGTGGGGGGACCAAGAGACCCAGTACTTC. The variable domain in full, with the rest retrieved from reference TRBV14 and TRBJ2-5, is EAGVTQFPSHSVIEKGQTVTLRCDPISGHDNLYWYRRVMGKEIKFLLHFVKESKQDESGMPNNRFLAERTGGTYSTLKVQPAELEDSGVYFCASSQAWGDQETQYFGPGTRLLVL.

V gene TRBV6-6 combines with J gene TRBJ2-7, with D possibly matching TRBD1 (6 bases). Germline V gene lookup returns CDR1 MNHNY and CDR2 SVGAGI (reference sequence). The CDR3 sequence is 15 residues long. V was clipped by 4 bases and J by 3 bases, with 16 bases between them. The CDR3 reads CASSSTTGTNYEQYF. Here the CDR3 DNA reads TGTGCCAGCAGTTCTACGACAGGAACGAACTACGAGCAGTACTTC.

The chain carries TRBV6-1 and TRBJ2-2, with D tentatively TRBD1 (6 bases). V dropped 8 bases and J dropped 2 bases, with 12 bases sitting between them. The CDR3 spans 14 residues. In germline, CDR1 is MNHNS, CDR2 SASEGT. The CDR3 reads CASLNRVNTGELFF. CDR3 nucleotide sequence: TGTGCCAGCTTGAACAGGGTTAACACCGGGGAGCTGTTTTTT.

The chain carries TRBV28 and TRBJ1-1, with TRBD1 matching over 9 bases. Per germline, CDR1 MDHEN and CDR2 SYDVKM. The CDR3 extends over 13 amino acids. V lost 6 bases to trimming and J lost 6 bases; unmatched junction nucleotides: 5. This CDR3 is CASRPGTGPEAFF. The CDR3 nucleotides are TGTGCCAGCAGACCCGGGACAGGGCCTGAAGCTTTCTTT.

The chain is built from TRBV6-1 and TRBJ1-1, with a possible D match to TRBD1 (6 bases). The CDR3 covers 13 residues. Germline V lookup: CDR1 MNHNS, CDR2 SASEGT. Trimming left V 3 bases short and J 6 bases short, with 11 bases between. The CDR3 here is CASSDYRASEAFF. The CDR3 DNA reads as TGTGCCAGCAGTGACTACAGGGCCTCTGAAGCTTTCTTT.

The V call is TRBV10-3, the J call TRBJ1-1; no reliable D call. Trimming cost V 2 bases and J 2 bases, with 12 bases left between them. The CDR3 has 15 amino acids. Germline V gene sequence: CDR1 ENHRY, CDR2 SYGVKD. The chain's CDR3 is CAISEPWRLNTEAFF. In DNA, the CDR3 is TGTGCCATCAGTGAGCCGTGGCGGCTAAACACTGAAGCTTTCTTT.

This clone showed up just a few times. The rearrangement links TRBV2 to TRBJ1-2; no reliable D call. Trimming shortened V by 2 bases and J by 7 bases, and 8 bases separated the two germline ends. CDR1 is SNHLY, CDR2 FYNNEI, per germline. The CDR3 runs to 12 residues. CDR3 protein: CASSETGVGYTF. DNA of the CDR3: TGTGCCAGCAGTGAAACCGGAGTTGGCTACACCTTC.

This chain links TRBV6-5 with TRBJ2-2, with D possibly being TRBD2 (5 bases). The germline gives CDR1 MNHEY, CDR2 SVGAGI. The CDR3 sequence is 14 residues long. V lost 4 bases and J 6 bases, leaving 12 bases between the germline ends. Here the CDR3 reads CASSSLGSAGELFF. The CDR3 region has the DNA TGTGCCAGCAGTTCACTAGGATCTGCCGGGGAGCTGTTTTTT.

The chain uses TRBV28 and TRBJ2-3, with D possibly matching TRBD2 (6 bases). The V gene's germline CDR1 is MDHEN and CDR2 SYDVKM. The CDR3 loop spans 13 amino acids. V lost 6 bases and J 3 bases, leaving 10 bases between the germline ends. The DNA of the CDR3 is TGTGCCAGCAGAAGGGACTTAACAGATACGCAGTATTTT. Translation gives CASRRDLTDTQYF.

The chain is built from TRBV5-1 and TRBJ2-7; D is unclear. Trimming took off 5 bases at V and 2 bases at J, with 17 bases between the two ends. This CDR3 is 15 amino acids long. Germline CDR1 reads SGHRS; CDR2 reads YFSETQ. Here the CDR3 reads CASSPLDHVTYEQYF. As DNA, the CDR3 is TGCGCCAGCAGTCCCTTAGATCACGTCACCTACGAGCAGTACTTC.

The CDR3 protein is CASTLAGETQYF. For the CDR3, the DNA is TGTGCCAGCACCCTAGCGGGGGAGACCCAGTACTTC. The chain uses TRBV2 and TRBJ2-5; 9 bases are a match to TRBD2. V shed 7 bases and J 5 bases; nucleotides not matched to a gene: 2. The CDR3 totals 12 residues. CDR1 and CDR2 from the germline V gene are SNHLY and FYNNEI. The full variable domain, its missing parts supplied by reference TRBV2 and TRBJ2-5, is EPEVTQTPSHQVTQMGQEVILRCVPISNHLYFYWYRQILGQKVEFLVSFYNNEISEKSEIFDDQFSVERPDGSNFTLKIRSTKLEDSAMYFCASTLAGETQYFGPGTRLLVL.

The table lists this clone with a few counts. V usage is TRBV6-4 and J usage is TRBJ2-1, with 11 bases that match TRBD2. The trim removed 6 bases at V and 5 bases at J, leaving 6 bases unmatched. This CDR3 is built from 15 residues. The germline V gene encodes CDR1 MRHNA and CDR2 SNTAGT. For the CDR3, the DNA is TGTGCCAGCAGCCCCGGGACTAGCGGTAACAATGAGCAGTTCTTC. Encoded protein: CASSPGTSGNNEQFF.

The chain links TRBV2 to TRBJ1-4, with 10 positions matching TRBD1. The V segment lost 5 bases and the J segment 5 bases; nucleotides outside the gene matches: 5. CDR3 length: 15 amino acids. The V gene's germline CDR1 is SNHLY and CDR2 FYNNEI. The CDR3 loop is CASSLTGGPNEKLFF. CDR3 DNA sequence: TGTGCCAGCAGTTTGACAGGGGGCCCAAATGAAAAACTGTTTTTT. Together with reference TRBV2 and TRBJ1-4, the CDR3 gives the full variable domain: EPEVTQTPSHQVTQMGQEVILRCVPISNHLYFYWYRQILGQKVEFLVSFYNNEISEKSEIFDDQFSVERPDGSNFTLKIRSTKLEDSAMYFCASSLTGGPNEKLFFGSGTQLSVL.

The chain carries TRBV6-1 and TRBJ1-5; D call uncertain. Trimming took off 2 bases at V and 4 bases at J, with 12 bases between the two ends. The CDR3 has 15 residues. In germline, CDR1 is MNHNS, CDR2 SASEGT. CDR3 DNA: TGTGCCAGCAGTGAAAGAAGAGCCCTTAATCAGCCCCAGCATTTT. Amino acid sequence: CASSERRALNQPQHF.

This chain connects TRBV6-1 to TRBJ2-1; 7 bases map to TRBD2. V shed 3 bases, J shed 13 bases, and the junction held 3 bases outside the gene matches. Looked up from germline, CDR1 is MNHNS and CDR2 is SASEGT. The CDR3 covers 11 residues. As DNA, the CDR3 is TGTGCCAGCAGTGATATGACTAGCCAGTTCTTC. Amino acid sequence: CASSDMTSQFF.

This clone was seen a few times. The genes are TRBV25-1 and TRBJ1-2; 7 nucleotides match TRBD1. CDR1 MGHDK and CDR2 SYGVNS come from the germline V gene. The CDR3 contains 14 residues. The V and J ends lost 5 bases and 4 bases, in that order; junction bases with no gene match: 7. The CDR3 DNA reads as TGTGCCAGCAGTCCCACAGGGGTCCGCTATGGCTACACCTTC. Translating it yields CASSPTGVRYGYTF.

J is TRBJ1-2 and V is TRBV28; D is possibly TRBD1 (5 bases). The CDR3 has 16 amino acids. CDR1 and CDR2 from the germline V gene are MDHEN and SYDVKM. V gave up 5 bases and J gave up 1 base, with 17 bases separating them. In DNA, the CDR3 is TGTGCCAGCAGTCCCGCGAGGGCGGGACTTAACTATGGCTACACCTTC. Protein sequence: CASSPARAGLNYGYTF.

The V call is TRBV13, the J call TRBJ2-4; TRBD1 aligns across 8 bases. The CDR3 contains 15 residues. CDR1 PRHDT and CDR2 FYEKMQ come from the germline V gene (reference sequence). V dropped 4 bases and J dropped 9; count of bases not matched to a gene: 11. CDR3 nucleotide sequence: TGTGCCAGCAGCTCAGTCGGACAGGGCAAGGGCATTCAGTACTTC. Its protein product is CASSSVGQGKGIQYF.

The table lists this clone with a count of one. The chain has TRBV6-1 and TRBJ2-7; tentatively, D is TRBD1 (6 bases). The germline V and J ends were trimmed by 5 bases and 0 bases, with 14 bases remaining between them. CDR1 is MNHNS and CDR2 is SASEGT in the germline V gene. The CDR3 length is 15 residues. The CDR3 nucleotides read TGTGCCAGCAGTATCGTCCCAGGGGTCTCCTACGAGCAGTACTTC. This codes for CASSIVPGVSYEQYF.

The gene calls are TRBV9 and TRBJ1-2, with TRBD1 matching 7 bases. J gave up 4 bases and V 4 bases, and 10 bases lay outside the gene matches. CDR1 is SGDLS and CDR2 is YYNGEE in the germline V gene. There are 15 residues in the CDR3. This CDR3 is CASSPGQPSGYGYTF. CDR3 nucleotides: TGTGCCAGCAGCCCGGGACAGCCGTCGGGCTATGGCTACACCTTC.

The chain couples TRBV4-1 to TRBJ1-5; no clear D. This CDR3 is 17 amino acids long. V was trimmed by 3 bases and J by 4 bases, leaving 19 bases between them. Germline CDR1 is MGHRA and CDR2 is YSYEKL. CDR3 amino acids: CASSQDESQRRNQPQHF. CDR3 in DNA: TGCGCCAGCAGCCAGGACGAGTCCCAGCGGCGGAATCAGCCCCAGCATTTT.